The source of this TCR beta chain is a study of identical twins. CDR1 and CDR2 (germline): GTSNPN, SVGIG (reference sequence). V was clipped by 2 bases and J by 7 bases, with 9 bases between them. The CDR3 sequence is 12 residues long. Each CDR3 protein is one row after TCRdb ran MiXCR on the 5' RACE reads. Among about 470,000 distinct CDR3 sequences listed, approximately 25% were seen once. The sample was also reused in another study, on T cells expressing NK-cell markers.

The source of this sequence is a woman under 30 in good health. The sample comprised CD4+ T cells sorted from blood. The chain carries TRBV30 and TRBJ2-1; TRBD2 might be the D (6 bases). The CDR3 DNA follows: TGTGCCTGGAGTTGGGGAGGAAATGAGCAGTTCTTC. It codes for CAWSWGGNEQFF. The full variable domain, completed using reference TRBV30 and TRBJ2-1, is SQTIHQWPATLVQPVGSPLSLECTVEGTSNPNLYWYRQAAGRGLQLLFYSVGIGQISSEVPQNLSASRPQDRQFILSSKKLLLSDSGFYLCAWSWGGNEQFFGPGTRLTVL.